The T cell receptor (beta chain) described here comes from a study of T-cell reconstitution after alpha-beta-depleted transplantation in children (dated by TCRdb to 2015 to 2016). Notes on the research overall: Using TCR repertoire profiling, the study followed T-cell immune reconstitution in a quantitative way in children after TCRalphabeta/CD19-depleted allogeneic hematopoietic cell transplantation.

Library prep was done by PCR. Sequencing was performed on an Illumina HiSeq 2500. TCR library preparation used molecular barcoding, with unique molecular identifiers applied to normalize quantification of the TCRbeta repertoire. TCRdb trimmed the raw reads at Q25, called clones with MiXCR and kept productive beta chains. When rows share a CDR3 protein, they turn into one entry using the most common DNA and genes. A total of 90,000 to 95,000 distinct CDR3 sequences appear in this sample, approximately 12% of them only once. Of the sample, roughly 14% falls within the top ten clones. This clonotype was observed a single time. Its antigen remains unidentified. No clone much larger than this one lies a single base away; base qualities are absent. One read represents weak support. The CDR3 starts with the cysteine, ends with the phenylalanine, and has 16 residues. Just CDR3 DNA is preserved here, 48 bases in frame from base 1. CDR1 LGHNA and CDR2 YSLEER are derived from the germline V gene. V loses 0 bases at its end and J loses 4 bases; junction bases beyond the gene matches: 2.

This chain is built from TRBV4-3 and TRBJ2-3, and TRBD2 matches 12 of the central bases. This sample comprised PBMCs from the stem cell graft donor, obtained from the stem cell graft. This receptor was identified in a human donor who donated a stem cell graft to a child with inherited bone marrow failure. The DNA sequence is as follows: TGCGCCAGCAGCCAAGATCTAGCGGGAGGGTCAGATACGCAGTATTTT. Translated, it gives CASSQDLAGGSDTQYF.